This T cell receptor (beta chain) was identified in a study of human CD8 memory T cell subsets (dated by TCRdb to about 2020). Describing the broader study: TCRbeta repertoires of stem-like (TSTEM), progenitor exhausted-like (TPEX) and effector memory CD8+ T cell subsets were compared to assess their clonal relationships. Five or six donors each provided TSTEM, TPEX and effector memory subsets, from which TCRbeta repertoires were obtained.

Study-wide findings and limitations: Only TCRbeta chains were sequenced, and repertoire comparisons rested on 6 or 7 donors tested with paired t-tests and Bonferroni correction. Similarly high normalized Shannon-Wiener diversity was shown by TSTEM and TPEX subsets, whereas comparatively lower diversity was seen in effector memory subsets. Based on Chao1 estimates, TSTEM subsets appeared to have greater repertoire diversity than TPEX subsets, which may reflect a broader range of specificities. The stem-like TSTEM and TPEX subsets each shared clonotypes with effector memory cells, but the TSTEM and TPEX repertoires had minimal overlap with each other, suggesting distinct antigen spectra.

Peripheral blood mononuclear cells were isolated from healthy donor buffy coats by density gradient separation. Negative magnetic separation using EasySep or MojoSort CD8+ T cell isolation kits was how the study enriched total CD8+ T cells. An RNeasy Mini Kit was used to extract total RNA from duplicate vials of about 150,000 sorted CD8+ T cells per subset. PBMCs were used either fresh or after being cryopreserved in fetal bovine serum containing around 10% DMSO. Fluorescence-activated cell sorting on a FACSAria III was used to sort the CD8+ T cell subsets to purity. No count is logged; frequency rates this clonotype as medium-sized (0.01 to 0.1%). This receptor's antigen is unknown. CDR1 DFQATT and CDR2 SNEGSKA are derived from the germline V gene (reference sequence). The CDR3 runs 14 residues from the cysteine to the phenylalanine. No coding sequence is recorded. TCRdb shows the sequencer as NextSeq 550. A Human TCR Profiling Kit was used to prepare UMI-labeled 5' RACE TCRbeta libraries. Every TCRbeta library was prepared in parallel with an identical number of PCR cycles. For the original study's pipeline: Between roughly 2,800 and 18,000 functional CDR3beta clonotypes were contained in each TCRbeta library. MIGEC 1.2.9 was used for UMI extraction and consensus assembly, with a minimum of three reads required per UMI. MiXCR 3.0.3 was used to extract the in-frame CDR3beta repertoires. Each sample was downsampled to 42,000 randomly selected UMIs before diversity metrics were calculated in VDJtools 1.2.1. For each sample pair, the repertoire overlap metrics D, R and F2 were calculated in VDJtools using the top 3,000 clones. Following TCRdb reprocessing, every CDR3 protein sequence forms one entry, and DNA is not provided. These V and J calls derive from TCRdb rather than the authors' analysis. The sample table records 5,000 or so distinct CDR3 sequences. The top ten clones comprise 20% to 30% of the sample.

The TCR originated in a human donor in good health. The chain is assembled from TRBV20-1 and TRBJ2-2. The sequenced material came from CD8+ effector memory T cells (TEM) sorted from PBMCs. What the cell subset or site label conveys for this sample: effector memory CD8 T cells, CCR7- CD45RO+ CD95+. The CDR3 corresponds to CSASAGSDTGELFF.